This entry lists 23 T cell receptor beta chains sequenced from one sample in a study of T cell repertoires in cytomegalovirus infection. These receptors are not linked to any known antigen. TCRdb re-derived calls from the reads in MiXCR, one entry per CDR3 protein. The sample lists approximately 990,000 distinct CDR3 sequences, approximately 32% occurring once. Sequences were derived from cultured CD8+ T cells from PBMCs, sampled from culture after CMV antigen stimulation. These receptors were collected from a human donor in good health (CMV status not recorded). Some clones in this sample may be carry-over from other donors' samples.

This clonotype occurred many times. The chain joins TRBV7-6 to TRBJ2-2; possibly TRBD1 for D (6 bases). The CDR3 sequence is 14 residues long. The V gene's germline CDR1 is SGHVS and CDR2 FNYEAQ. V was shortened by 5 bases and J by 7 bases, with 14 bases between the two germline ends. The CDR3 nucleotides are TGTGCCAGCAGCCTCGGGACATCCAACGGGGAGCTGTTTTTT. Translation: CASSLGTSNGELFF.

The V gene is TRBV7-9, the J gene TRBJ2-2, with 8 bases identical to TRBD2. Germline V lookup: CDR1 SEHNR, CDR2 FQNEAQ (reference sequence). The length of the CDR3 is 15 residues. J was trimmed by 4 bases and V by 6 bases; bases with no gene match: 7. This CDR3 reads CASRRSGGGTGELFF. The CDR3, as DNA: TGTGCCAGCAGGAGGAGCGGGGGCGGCACCGGGGAGCTGTTTTTT.

The V gene is TRBV4-2, the J gene TRBJ2-1, with 9 bases matching TRBD2. The CDR3 sequence is 19 residues long. CDR1 LGHNA and CDR2 YNFKEQ come from the germline V gene. Trimming at V came to 4 bases and at J to 7 bases, leaving 20 bases not matched to a gene. The CDR3 DNA is TGTGCCAGCAGCCTAACGCGGGGGACTAGCCGGTTGGAGCGGAATGAGCAGTTCTTC. Translation: CASSLTRGTSRLERNEQFF.

The V and J genes are TRBV12-3 or TRBV12-4 and TRBJ2-7; 10 bases are a match to TRBD2. This CDR3 region has 16 residues. V shed 4 bases, J shed 3 bases, and the junction held 9 bases outside the gene matches. The DNA of the CDR3 is TGTGCCAGCAGTTCAGCCTCTAGCGGGGGATTCTACGAGCAGTACTTC. It codes for CASSSASSGGFYEQYF.

The chain recombines TRBV19 with TRBJ1-5, with D uncertain. Trimming pared 2 bases from V and 1 base from J, leaving 9 bases between. The CDR3 totals 15 residues. Germline lookup yields CDR1 LNHDA and CDR2 SQIVND (reference sequence). CDR3 in amino acids: CASSIHGISNQPQHF. The CDR3 coding sequence is TGTGCCAGTAGTATACACGGTATAAGCAATCAGCCCCAGCATTTT.

In the case of this clonotype: Just one base apart from a much larger clone, this may be a read error. The chain has TRBV7-8 and TRBJ2-7; tentatively, D is TRBD2 (6 bases). Germline values: CDR1 SGHVS, CDR2 FQNEAQ. The CDR3 is made up of 15 amino acids. The CDR3 spells CTSSLEGRFSYEQYF. CDR3 nucleotide sequence: TGTACCAGCAGCTTAGAGGGGAGGTTCTCCTACGAGCAGTACTTC.

V usage is TRBV6-5 and J usage is TRBJ1-6; unclear D gene. CDR3 length equals 14 residues. CDR1 and CDR2 from the germline V gene are MNHEY and SVGAGI. The V gene lost 2 bases and the J gene lost 8 bases, with 10 bases spanning the gap. CDR3 coding DNA: TGTGCCAGCAGTTACGCACAGTCGGATTCACCCCTCCACTTT. Encoded protein: CASSYAQSDSPLHF.

As to this clonotype: A much larger clone lies one base from this, so it may be a read error. The genes are TRBV7-2 and TRBJ2-7; no reliable D call. The CDR3 runs to 14 residues. From germline, CDR1 is SGHTA and CDR2 FQGNSA. The V gene lost 2 bases and the J gene lost 2 bases, with 10 bases spanning the gap. CDR3 DNA: TGTGCCAGCAGCTTACCTATAGGGACCTACGAGCAGTACGTC. Translated: CASSLPIGTYEQYV.

This clonotype was counted between two and nine times. This sequence joins TRBV2 and TRBJ1-4; maybe TRBD1 (6 bases). The CDR3 covers 20 residues. Germline CDR1 is SNHLY and CDR2 is FYNNEI. The V end was cut by 6 bases, the J end by 0 bases, with 26 bases between. This CDR3 reads CASSLPRFGGQYATNEKLFF. CDR3 in DNA: TGTGCCAGCAGCCTCCCTAGATTCGGCGGACAGTATGCAACTAATGAAAAACTGTTTTTT. Based on the CDR3 plus reference TRBV2 and TRBJ1-4, the full variable domain is EPEVTQTPSHQVTQMGQEVILRCVPISNHLYFYWYRQILGQKVEFLVSFYNNEISEKSEIFDDQFSVERPDGSNFTLKIRSTKLEDSAMYFCASSLPRFGGQYATNEKLFFGSGTQLSVL.

Ten or more counts support this clonotype. The chain employs TRBV4-1 and TRBJ1-3; 8 nucleotides match TRBD1. The CDR3 is made up of 14 amino acids. V dropped 6 bases and J dropped 2; count of bases not matched to a gene: 3. CDR1 and CDR2 (germline): MGHRA, YSYEKL. CDR3 bases: TGCGCCAGCAGACAGACAGGGGCTGGAAACACCATATATTTT. The encoded protein is CASRQTGAGNTIYF.

Only a few counts were recorded for this clonotype. The V and J genes are TRBV2 and TRBJ1-1, with D unclear. The CDR3 loop spans 16 amino acids. Germline CDR1 is SNHLY and CDR2 is FYNNEI. The germline V and J ends were trimmed by 8 bases and 2 bases, with 21 bases remaining between them. The CDR3 protein is CASGSYGRITNTEAFF. The CDR3 DNA reads as TGTGCCAGCGGGTCCTACGGACGGATAACCAACACTGAAGCTTTCTTT.

This clonotype has a handful of counts. The rearrangement links TRBV10-3 to TRBJ2-3; D gene unclear. This CDR3 is built from 16 residues. V gave up 2 bases and J gave up 3 bases, with 15 bases separating them. Germline V gene data show CDR1 as ENHRY and CDR2 as SYGVKD. The CDR3 reads CAISETRQDGTDTQYF. The CDR3 nucleotides read TGTGCCATCAGTGAGACTCGGCAGGACGGGACAGATACGCAGTATTTT.

V and J are TRBV5-6 and TRBJ1-2; TRBD1 agrees at 8 bases. J gave up 3 bases and V 4 bases, and 11 bases lay outside the gene matches. The CDR3 has 16 amino acids. Germline values: CDR1 SGHDT, CDR2 YYEEEE. For the CDR3, the DNA is TGTGCCAGCAGCAAACCTGGACAGGGCCCATACTATGGCTACACCTTC. Protein: CASSKPGQGPYYGYTF.

This chain joins TRBV29-1 and TRBJ2-7; D is undetermined. The CDR3 covers 11 residues. Trimming left V 6 bases short and J 6 bases short, with 12 bases between. Germline-derived CDR1 and CDR2 are SQVTM and ANQGSEA. The CDR3 bases are TGCAGCGTGAATGACGGGCTCGAGCAGTACGTC. Translated: CSVNDGLEQYV.

This clonotype was seen a handful of times. The V gene is TRBV9, the J gene TRBJ1-6; the D is unclear. V was pared by 3 bases and J by 14 bases, with 12 bases between. The CDR3 is 12 amino acids. Germline loops: CDR1 SGDLS, CDR2 YYNGEE. In DNA form, the CDR3 reads TGTGCCAGCAGCGCTCCCAGGAAAACCCTCCACTTT. This gives the protein CASSAPRKTLHF.

At least ten counts were recorded for this clonotype. The DNA for the CDR3 is TGTGCCAGCAGCTACGCAGGCACCTTC. Translating gives CASSYAGTF. This chain links TRBV7-2 with TRBJ1-2; D uncertain. V shed 4 bases and J shed 13 bases, with 7 bases lying between them. Germline CDR1 reads SGHTA; CDR2 reads FQGNSA. The CDR3 covers 9 residues.

This clonotype was recorded many times. This chain uses TRBV7-6 with TRBJ2-3; TRBD1 agrees at 8 bases. This CDR3 is built from 15 residues. Germline V gives CDR1 SGHVS, CDR2 FNYEAQ. J was trimmed by 3 bases and V by 5 bases; bases with no gene match: 7. The CDR3 sequence is CASSDSQGATDTQYF. CDR3 coding DNA: TGTGCCAGCAGCGACTCCCAGGGGGCAACAGATACGCAGTATTTT.

This clonotype has a count of ten or more. In DNA, the CDR3 is TGTGCCAGCAGTTTAGTGACAGGGAATCAGCCCCAGCATTTT. Its translation is CASSLVTGNQPQHF. The chain employs TRBV12-3 or TRBV12-4 and TRBJ1-5; TRBD1 agrees at 7 bases. The CDR3 covers 14 residues. Trimming removed 1 base from V and 4 bases from J; junction bases left unmatched: 1.

This rearrangement joins TRBV4-2 to TRBJ1-5; 9 bases are shared with TRBD1. The V gene end was trimmed by 4 bases and the J gene end by 3 bases; junction bases not matched to a gene: 4. This CDR3 has 15 amino acids. Germline CDR1 LGHNA, CDR2 YNFKEQ. CDR3 residues: CASSPDRGLNQPQHF. The CDR3 DNA reads TGTGCCAGCAGCCCGGACAGGGGCCTCAATCAGCCCCAGCATTTT.

The V gene is TRBV12-3 or TRBV12-4, the J gene TRBJ1-4, with 7 bases aligning to TRBD1. V dropped 3 bases and J dropped 8; count of bases not matched to a gene: 6. The CDR3 is made up of 14 amino acids. The CDR3 spells CASSLTGNTEKLFF. In nucleotides, the CDR3 is TGTGCCAGCAGTTTGACAGGGAATACGGAAAAACTGTTTTTT.

This clonotype was detected many times. The CDR3 region is CASSSFYNEQFF. As DNA, the CDR3 is TGTGCCAGCAGTTCCTTTTACAATGAGCAGTTCTTC. This chain uses TRBV28 with TRBJ2-1; D not resolved. The CDR3 runs 12 residues. V lost 4 bases, J lost 4 bases, and 5 bases lay in between. Germline CDR1 is MDHEN and CDR2 is SYDVKM.

The V call is TRBV12-3 or TRBV12-4, the J call TRBJ1-4; 9 positions agree with TRBD1. The CDR3 covers 16 residues. V lost 6 bases, J lost 7 bases, and 12 bases stayed unmatched. The CDR3 DNA follows: TGTGCCAGCAGCCCTACCTCCGGGACAGGGCGTGAAAAACTGTTTTTT. As protein: CASSPTSGTGREKLFF.

Comment on this clonotype: The germline gene is not matched at one end of the junction; a read error may be the cause. V gene TRBV7-6 combines with J gene TRBJ2-7; TRBD2 might be the D (6 bases). The CDR3 loop spans 15 amino acids. Germline V CDR1 and CDR2: SGHVS, FNYEAQ. The CDR3 is CASSLEVGGDYEQYF. The CDR3 coding sequence is TGTGCCAGCAGCTTAGAGGTCGGGGGAGATTACGAGCAGTACTTT.